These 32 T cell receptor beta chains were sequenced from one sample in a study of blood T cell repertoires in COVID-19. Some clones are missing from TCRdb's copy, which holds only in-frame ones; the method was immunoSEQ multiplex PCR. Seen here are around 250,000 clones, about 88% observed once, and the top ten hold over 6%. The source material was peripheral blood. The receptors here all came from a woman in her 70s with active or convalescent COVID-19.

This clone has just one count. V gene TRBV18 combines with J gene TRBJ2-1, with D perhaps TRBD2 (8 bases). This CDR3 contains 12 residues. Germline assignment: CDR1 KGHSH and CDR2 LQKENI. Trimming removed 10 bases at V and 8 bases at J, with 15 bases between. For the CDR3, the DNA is TGTGCCACCACGGGAGGGGGCTATGAGCAGTTCTTC. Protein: CATTGGGYEQFF.

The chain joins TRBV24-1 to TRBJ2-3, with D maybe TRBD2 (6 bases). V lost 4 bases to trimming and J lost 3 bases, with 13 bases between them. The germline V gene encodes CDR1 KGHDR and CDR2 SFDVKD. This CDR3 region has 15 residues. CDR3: CATSEPRLETDTQYF. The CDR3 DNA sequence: TGTGCCACCAGTGAGCCTCGACTAGAAACAGATACGCAGTATTTT.

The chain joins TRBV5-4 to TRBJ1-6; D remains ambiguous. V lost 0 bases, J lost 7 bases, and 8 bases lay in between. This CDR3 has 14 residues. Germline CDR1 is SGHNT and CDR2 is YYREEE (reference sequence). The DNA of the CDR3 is TGTGCCAGCAGCTTGGACAGTTTAAATTCACCCCTCCACTTT. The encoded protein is CASSLDSLNSPLHF.

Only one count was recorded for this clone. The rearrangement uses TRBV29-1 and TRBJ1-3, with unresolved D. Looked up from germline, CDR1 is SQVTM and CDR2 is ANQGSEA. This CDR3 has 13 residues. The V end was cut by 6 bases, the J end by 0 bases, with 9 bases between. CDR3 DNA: TGCAGCGTCAAACACGCCTCTGGAAACACCATATATTTT. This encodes CSVKHASGNTIYF.

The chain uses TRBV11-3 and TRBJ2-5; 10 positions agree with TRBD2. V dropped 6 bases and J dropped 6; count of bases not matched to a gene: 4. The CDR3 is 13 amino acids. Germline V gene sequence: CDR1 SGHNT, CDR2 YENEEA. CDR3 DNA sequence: TGTGCCAGCAGTAGCGGGGGGAGAAAGACCCAGTACTTC. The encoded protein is CASSSGGRKTQYF.

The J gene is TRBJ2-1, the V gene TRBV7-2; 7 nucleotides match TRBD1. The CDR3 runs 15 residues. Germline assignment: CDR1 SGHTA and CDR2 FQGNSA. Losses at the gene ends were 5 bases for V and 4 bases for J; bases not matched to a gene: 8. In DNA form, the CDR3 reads TGTGCCAGCAGCCGTACCGGGACAGATTACAATGAGCAGTTCTTC. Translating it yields CASSRTGTDYNEQFF. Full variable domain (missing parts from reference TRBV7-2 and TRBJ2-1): GAGVSQSPSNKVTEKGKDVELRCDPISGHTALYWYRQSLGQGLEFLIYFQGNSAPDKSGLPSDRFSAERTGGSVSTLTIQRTQQEDSAVYLCASSRTGTDYNEQFFGPGTRLTVL.

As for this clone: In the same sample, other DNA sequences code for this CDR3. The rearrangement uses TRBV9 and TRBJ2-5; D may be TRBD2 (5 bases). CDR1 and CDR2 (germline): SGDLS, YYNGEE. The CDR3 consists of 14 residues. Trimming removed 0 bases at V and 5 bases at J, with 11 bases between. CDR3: CASSVVASGETQYF. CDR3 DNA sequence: TGTGCCAGCAGCGTAGTCGCCTCGGGGGAGACCCAGTACTTC.

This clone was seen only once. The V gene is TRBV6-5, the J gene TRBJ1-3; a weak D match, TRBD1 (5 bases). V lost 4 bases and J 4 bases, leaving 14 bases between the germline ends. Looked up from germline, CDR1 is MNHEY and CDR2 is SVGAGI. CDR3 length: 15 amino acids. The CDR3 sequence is CASSLVRGVGNTIYF. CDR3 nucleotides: TGTGCCAGCAGTTTAGTAAGGGGTGTCGGAAACACCATATATTTT.

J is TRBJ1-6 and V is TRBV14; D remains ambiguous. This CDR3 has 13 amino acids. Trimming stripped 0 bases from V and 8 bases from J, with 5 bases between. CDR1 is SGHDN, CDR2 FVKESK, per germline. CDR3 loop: CASSQERYSPLHF. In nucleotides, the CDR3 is TGTGCCAGCAGCCAAGAGCGATATTCACCCCTCCACTTT.

CDR3 sequence reads: CASSVGPVLNTEAFF. The CDR3 nucleotides read TGTGCCAGCAGCGTAGGTCCGGTTCTTAACACTGAAGCTTTCTTT. The chain recombines TRBV9 with TRBJ1-1; D is ambiguous. Germline CDR1 is SGDLS and CDR2 is YYNGEE. The V end lost 0 bases, the J end lost 2 bases, and 11 bases lay between the germline ends. CDR3 length equals 15 residues.

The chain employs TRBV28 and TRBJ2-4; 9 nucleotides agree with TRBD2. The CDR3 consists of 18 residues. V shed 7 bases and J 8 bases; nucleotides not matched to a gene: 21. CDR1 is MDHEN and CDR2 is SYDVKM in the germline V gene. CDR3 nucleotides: TGTGCCAGCACGCCTCCAAGGGCGGGGGGGGTCGGTCAGGACATTCAGTACTTC. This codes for CASTPPRAGGVGQDIQYF.

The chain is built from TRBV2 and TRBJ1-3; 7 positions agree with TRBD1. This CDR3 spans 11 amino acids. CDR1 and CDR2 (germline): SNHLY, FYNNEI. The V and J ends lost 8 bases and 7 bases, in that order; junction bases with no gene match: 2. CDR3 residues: CASQGENTIYF. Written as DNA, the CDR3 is TGTGCCAGCCAGGGGGAGAACACCATATATTTT.

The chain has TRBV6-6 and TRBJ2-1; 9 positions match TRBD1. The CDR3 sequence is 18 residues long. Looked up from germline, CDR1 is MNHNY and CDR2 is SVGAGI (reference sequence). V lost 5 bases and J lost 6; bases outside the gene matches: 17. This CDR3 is CASSHSSPGTGYLNEQFF. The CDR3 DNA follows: TGTGCCAGCAGTCATTCCTCTCCCGGGACAGGGTATCTCAATGAGCAGTTCTTC.

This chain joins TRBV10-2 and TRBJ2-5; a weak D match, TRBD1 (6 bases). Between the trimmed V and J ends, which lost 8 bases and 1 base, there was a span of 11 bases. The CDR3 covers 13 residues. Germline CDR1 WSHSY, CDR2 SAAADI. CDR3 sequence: CASRTGIQETQYF. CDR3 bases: TGCGCCAGCCGAACAGGGATCCAAGAGACCCAGTACTTC.

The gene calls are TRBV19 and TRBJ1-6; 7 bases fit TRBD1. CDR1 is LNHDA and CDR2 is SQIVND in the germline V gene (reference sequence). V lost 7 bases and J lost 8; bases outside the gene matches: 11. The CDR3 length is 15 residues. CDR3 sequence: CASTLLDRAHSPLHF. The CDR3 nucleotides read TGTGCCAGTACCTTACTCGACAGGGCTCATTCACCCCTCCACTTT. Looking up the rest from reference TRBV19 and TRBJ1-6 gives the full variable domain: DGGITQSPKYLFRKEGQNVTLSCEQNLNHDAMYWYRQDPGQGLRLIYYSQIVNDFQKGDIAEGYSVSREKKESFPLTVTSAQKNPTAFYLCASTLLDRAHSPLHFGNGTRLTVT.

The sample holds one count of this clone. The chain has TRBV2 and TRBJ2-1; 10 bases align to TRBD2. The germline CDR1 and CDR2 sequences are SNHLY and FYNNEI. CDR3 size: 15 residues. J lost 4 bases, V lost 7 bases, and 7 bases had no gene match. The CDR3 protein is CASTAGLAVYNEQFF. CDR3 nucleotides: TGTGCCAGCACAGCTGGACTAGCGGTATACAATGAGCAGTTCTTC. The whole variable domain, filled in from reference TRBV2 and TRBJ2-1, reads EPEVTQTPSHQVTQMGQEVILRCVPISNHLYFYWYRQILGQKVEFLVSFYNNEISEKSEIFDDQFSVERPDGSNFTLKIRSTKLEDSAMYFCASTAGLAVYNEQFFGPGTRLTVL.

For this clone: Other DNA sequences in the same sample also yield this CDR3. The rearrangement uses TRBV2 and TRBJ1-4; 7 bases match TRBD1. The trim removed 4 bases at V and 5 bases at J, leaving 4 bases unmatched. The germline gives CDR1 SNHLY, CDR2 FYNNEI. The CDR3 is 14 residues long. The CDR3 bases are TGTGCCAGCAGTGTAGGGGGCGTGAATGAAAAACTGTTTTTT. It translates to CASSVGGVNEKLFF.

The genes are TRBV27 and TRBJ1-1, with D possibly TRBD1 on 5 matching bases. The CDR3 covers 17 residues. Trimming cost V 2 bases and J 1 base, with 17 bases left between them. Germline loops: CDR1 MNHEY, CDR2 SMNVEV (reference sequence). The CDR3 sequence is CASSLLPPGGGNTEAFF. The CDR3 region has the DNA TGTGCCAGCAGTTTACTCCCCCCCGGGGGGGGGAACACTGAAGCTTTCTTT.

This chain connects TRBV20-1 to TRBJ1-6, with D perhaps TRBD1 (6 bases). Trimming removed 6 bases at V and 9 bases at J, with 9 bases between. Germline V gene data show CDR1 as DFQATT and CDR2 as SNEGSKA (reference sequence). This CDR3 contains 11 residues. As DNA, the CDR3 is TGCAGTGCCTCGACAGGTTCACCCCTCCACTTT. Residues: CSASTGSPLHF.

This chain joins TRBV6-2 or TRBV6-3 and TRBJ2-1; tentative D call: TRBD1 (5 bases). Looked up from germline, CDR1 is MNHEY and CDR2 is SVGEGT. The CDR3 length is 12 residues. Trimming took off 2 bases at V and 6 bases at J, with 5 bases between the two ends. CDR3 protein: CASSYRGNEQFF. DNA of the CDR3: TGTGCCAGCAGTTACAGGGGCAATGAGCAGTTCTTC.

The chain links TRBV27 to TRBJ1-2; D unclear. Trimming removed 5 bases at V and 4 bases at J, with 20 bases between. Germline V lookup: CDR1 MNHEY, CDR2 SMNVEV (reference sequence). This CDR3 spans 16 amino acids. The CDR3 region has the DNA TGTGCCAGCAGTCCGCCTCGGTGGTCTTATATCTATGGCTACACCTTC. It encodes CASSPPRWSYIYGYTF.

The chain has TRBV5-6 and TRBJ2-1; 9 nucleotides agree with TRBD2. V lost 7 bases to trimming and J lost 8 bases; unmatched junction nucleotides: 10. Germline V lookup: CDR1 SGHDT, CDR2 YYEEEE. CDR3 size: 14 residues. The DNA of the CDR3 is TGTGCCAGCTTACGCGGGGGGGCAAGGGATGAGCAGTTCTTC. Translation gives CASLRGGARDEQFF. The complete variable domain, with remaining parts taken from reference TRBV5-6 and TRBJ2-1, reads DAGVTQSPTHLIKTRGQQVTLRCSPKSGHDTVSWYQQALGQGPQFIFQYYEEEERQRGNFPDRFSGHQFPNYSSELNVNALLLGDSALYLCASLRGGARDEQFFGPGTRLTVL.

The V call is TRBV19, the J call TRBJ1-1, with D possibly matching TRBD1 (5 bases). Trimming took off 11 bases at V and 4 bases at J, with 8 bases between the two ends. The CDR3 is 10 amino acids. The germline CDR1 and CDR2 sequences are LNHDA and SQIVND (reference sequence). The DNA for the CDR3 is TGTGCCCTCGGGGGCACTGAAGCTTTCTTT. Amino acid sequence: CALGGTEAFF.

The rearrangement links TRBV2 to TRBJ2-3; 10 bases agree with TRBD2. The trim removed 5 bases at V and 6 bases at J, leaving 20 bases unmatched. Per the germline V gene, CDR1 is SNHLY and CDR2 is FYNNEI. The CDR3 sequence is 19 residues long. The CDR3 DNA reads TGTGCCAGCAGTCCCCGGGGAGGACTAGCGGAGTACCTTAAGGATACGCAGTATTTT. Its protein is CASSPRGGLAEYLKDTQYF.

The CDR3: CASSSRSPYQAGWGDTQYF. The CDR3 nucleotides are TGTGCCAGCAGTTCCCGATCCCCGTATCAAGCGGGCTGGGGAGATACGCAGTATTTT. The chain uses TRBV27 and TRBJ2-3; D is possibly TRBD2 (6 bases). V gave up 4 bases and J gave up 5 bases, with 28 bases separating them. Per the germline V gene, CDR1 is MNHEY and CDR2 is SMNVEV (reference sequence). The CDR3 runs to 19 residues.

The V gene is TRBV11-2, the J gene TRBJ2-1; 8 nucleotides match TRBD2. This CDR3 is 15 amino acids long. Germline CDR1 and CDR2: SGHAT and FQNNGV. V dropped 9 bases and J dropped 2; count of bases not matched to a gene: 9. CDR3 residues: CASAYGGATYNEQFF. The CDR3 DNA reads TGTGCCAGTGCCTACGGGGGGGCCACCTACAATGAGCAGTTCTTC.

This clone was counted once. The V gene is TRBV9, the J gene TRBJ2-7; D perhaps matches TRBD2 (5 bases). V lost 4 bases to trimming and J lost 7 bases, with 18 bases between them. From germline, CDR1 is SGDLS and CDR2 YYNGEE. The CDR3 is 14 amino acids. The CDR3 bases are TGTGCCAGCAGCCTTCGAGCGGACTCATGGGAGCAGTACTTC. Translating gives CASSLRADSWEQYF.

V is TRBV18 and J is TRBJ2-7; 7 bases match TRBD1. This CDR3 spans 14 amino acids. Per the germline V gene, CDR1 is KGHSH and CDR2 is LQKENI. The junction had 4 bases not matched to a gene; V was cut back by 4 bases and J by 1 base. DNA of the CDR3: TGTGCCAGCTCACAAGGGGGCTCGTCCTACGAGCAGTACTTC. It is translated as CASSQGGSSYEQYF.

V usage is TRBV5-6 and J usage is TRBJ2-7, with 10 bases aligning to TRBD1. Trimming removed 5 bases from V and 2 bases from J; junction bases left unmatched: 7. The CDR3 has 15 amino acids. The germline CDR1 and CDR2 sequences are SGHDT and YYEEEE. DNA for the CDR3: TGTGCCAGCAGTCCCGGGACAGGGGAAGCCTACGAGCAGTACTTC. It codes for CASSPGTGEAYEQYF.

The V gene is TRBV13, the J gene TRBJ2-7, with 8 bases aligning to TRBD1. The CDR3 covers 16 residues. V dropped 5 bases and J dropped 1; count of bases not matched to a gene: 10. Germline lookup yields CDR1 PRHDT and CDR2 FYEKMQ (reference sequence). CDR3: CASSPLGQGLSYEQYF. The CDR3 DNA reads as TGTGCCAGCAGCCCGCTAGGACAGGGATTATCCTACGAGCAGTACTTC. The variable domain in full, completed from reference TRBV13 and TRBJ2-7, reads AAGVIQSPRHLIKEKRETATLKCYPIPRHDTVYWYQQGPGQDPQFLISFYEKMQSDKGSIPDRFSAQQFSDYHSELNMSSLELGDSALYFCASSPLGQGLSYEQYFGPGTRLTVT.

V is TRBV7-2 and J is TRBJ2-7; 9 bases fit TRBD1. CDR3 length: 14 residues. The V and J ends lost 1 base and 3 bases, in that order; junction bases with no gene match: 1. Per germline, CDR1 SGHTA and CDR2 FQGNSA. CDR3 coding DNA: TGTGCCAGCAGCTTAGGGGGACAGGGCTACGAGCAGTACTTC. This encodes CASSLGGQGYEQYF.

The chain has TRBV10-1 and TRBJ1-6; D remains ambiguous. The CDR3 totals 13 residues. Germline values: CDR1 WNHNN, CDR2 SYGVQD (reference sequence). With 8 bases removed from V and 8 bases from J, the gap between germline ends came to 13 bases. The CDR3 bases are TGCGCCAGCCGGGAAGATTTGTATTCACCCCTCCACTTT. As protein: CASREDLYSPLHF.